This is a list of T cell receptor beta chains from one sample in a study of metastatic and nonmetastatic thyroid tumors. From the PCR reads, TCRdb re-called clones with MiXCR. The sample holds some 30,000 clones, roughly a tenth seen once. Sequenced sample: blood. The receptor set was obtained from a female donor with papillary thyroid cancer or a benign thyroid nodule (not recorded which). Some clones in this sample may be carry-over from other donors' samples. Each CDR3 is given with its conserved first and last residue. The order of the fields is V gene, J gene, CDR3 protein.

>TRBV7-6|TRBJ2-1
CASSFSAGGNEQFF
>TRBV27|TRBJ2-6
CASRRGTFSGANVLTF
>TRBV19|TRBJ2-7
CASSPTSGAYEQYF
>TRBV6-2/TRBV6-3|TRBJ1-2
CASSAINYGYTF
>TRBV3-1|TRBJ2-7
CASSRTVLYEQYF
>TRBV3-1|TRBJ2-3
CASSQDVSIGTSTDTQYF
>TRBV30|TRBJ2-7
CAWRASGITYEQYF
>TRBV2|TRBJ1-1
CASTAESGKSFF
>TRBV19|TRBJ1-2
CASTSGGGGLGYTF
>TRBV7-2|TRBJ2-5
CASSLVFLETQYF
>TRBV6-1|TRBJ2-6
CASRSGSRGANFLTF
>TRBV6-1|TRBJ1-1
CASIGTGGRTEAFF
>TRBV11-3|TRBJ1-4
CASSLGYRDVEKLFF
>TRBV19|TRBJ1-6
CASSPDQGAPAYNSPLHF
>TRBV3-1|TRBJ1-1
CASSQVGYTEAFF
>TRBV20-1|TRBJ2-7
CSARPQSRLAGGPHFEQYF